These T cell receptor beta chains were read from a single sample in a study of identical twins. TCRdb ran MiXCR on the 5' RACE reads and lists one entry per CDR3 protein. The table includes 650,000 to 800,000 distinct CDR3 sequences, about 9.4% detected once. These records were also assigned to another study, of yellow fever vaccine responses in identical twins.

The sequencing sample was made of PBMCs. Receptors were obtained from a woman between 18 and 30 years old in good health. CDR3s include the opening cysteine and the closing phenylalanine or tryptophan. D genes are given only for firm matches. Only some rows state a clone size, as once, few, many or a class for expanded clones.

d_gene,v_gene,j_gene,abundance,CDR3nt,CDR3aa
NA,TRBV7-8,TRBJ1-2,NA,TGTGCCAGCAGCTCTGGAGGTGAGACGGTATATGGCTACACCTTC,CASSSGGETVYGYTF
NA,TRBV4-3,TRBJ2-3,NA,TGCGCCAGCAGCCAAGTTGAGACTAGTGGAGCAGATACGCAGTATTTT,CASSQVETSGADTQYF
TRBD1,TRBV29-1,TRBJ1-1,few,TGCAGCGTTGAAGATCTGACAGGGGGGAACACTGAAGCTTTCTTT,CSVEDLTGGNTEAFF
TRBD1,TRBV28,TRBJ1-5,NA,TGTGCCAGCAGTTTATCCAGGACAGGAGGTCCTCGAACGACTAGCAATCAGCCCCAGCATTTT,CASSLSRTGGPRTTSNQPQHF
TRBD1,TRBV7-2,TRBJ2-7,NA,TGTGCCAGCAGCTTGGGGGGACAGGGAGAGCAGTACTTC,CASSLGGQGEQYF
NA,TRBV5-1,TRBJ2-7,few,TGCGCCAGCAGCTCACGAACAGGGTCCAGGGTCTACGAGCAGTACTTC,CASSSRTGSRVYEQYF
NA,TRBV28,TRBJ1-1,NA,TGTGCCAGCAGTTTCACCAGGGTTGAGAACACTGAAGCTTTCTTT,CASSFTRVENTEAFF
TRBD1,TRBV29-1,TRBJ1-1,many,TGCAGCGTTCGACAGGGGAACACTGAAGCTTTCTTT,CSVRQGNTEAFF
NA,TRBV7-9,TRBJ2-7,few,TGTGCCAGCAGCCCTGCAAGGGTCGGGGAGCAGTACTTC,CASSPARVGEQYF
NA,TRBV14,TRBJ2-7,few,TGTGCCAGCAGCCAAGCGAATATTGAGCAGTACTTC,CASSQANIEQYF
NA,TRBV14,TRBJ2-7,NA,TGTGCCAGCAGCCGCTGGGACTCCCGGACCTACGAGCAGTACTTC,CASSRWDSRTYEQYF
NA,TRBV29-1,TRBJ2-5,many,TGCAGCGTACCCCCAGTCCCGGGAGAGACCCAGTACTTC,CSVPPVPGETQYF
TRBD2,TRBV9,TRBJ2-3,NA,TGTGCCAGCAGCGGGTCCGGGACTAGCGGGAGTTACACAGATACGCAGTATTTT,CASSGSGTSGSYTDTQYF
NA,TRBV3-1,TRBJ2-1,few,TGTGCCAGCAGTCCTATAATTACCTCCTACAATGAGCAGTTCTTC,CASSPIITSYNEQFF
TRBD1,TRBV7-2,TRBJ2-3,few,TGTGCCAGCAGCGAGACTCGGGACAGATCCACAGATACGCAGTATTTT,CASSETRDRSTDTQYF
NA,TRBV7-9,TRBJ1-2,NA,TGTGCCAGCAGCCCCTCTTACGTGCAGGACGGCTACACCTTC,CASSPSYVQDGYTF
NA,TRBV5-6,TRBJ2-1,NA,TGTGCCAGCAGCTTGATGCGGGGCAATGAGCAGTTCTTC,CASSLMRGNEQFF
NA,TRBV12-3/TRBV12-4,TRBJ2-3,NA,TGTGCCAGCAGTTTCCCCAGGGAGGATCCAATAGATAGCACAGATACGCAGTATTTT,CASSFPREDPIDSTDTQYF
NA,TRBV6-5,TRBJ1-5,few,TGTGCCAGCAGTTCTGACAGTAATAGCAATCAGCCCCAGCATTTT,CASSSDSNSNQPQHF
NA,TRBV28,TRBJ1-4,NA,TGTGCCAGCAGCCCCCCGGGGCCTGGGGAGGAAAAACTGTTTTTT,CASSPPGPGEEKLFF
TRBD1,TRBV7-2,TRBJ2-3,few,TGTGCCAGCAGCTTTCCTCTGGGTGACAGGGGGGCAGATACGCAGTATTTT,CASSFPLGDRGADTQYF
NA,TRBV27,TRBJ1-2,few,TGTGCCAGCAGCTTAGACCTTTTCGGCTACACCTTC,CASSLDLFGYTF
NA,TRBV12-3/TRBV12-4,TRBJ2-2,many,TGTGCCAGCAGCCGGGACATCACCGGGGAGCTGTTTTTT,CASSRDITGELFF
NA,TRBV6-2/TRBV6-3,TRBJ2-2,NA,TGTGCCAGCAGGCCAGTCTCCGGGGAGCTGTTTTTT,CASRPVSGELFF
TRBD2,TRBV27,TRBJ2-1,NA,TGTGCCAGCAGTTCCCCTTCTCCTAGCGGATATTACAATGAGCAGTTCTTC,CASSSPSPSGYYNEQFF
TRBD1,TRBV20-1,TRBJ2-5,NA,TGCAGTGCTAGTCCTGGGACAGGGGTCCGGGAGACCCAGTACTTC,CSASPGTGVRETQYF
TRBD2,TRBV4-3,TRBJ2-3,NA,TGCGCCAGCAGCCCTTCCCAGGAACTAGCGGGAGGAGATACGCAGTATTTT,CASSPSQELAGGDTQYF
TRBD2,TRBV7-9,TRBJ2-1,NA,TGTGCCAGCAGCCCGCTAGCGGCCATATACAATGAGCAGTTCTTC,CASSPLAAIYNEQFF
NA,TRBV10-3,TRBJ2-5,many,TGTGCCATCAGTGAGTCGCCAGGTACCCAGTACTTC,CAISESPGTQYF
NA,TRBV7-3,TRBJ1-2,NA,TGTGCCAGCAGCTTAACGGACACGGGTGGCTACACCTTC,CASSLTDTGGYTF
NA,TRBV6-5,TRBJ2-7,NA,TGTGCCAGCAGTTATCTCCGGACTGCCTACGAGCAGTACTTC,CASSYLRTAYEQYF
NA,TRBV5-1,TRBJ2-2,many,TGCGCCAGCAACCCAGGCAGGGGCGGGGAGCTGTTTTTT,CASNPGRGGELFF
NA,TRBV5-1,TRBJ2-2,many,TGCGCCAGCAGCTTCAGGAGGGACACCGGGGAGCTGTTTTTT,CASSFRRDTGELFF
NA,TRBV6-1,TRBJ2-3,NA,TGTGCCAGCAGAAACAGAGGCCAGGGGTACACAGATACGCAGTATTTT,CASRNRGQGYTDTQYF
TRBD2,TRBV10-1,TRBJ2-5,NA,TGCGCCAGCAGTGAAGGGCTAGCGGGACAAGAGACCCAGTACTTC,CASSEGLAGQETQYF
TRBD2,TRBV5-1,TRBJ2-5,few,TGCGCCAGCAGCCTCGAGAGCGGGGCACAAGAGACCCAGTACTTC,CASSLESGAQETQYF
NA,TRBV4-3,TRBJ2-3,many,TGCGCCAGCAGCCAATTTACAGGGCCGGATACGCAGTATTTT,CASSQFTGPDTQYF
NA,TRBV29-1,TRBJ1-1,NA,TGCAGCGTTGAAGGTAGAAACACTGAAGCTTTCTTT,CSVEGRNTEAFF
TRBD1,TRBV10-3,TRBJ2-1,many,TGTGCCACCGGGACAGGGAAGGGGAATGAGCAGTTCTTC,CATGTGKGNEQFF
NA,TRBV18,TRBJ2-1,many,TGTGCCAGCTCACCACCGGTTGGAGAGCAGTTCTTC,CASSPPVGEQFF
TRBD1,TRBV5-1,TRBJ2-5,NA,TGCGCCAGCAGCCTGACAGGGATGATGGGCCAAGAGACCCAGTACTTC,CASSLTGMMGQETQYF
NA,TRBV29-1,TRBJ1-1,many,TGCAGCGTTGCAGCACCTTGGGAAAGGAACACTGAAGCTTTCTTT,CSVAAPWERNTEAFF
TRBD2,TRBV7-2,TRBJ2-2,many,TGTGCCAGCAGCTTAAAAGCTAGCGGGGGGAACACCGGGGAGCTGTTTTTT,CASSLKASGGNTGELFF
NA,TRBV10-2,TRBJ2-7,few,TGCGCCACCAAAAGGGACTCCTACGAGCAGTACTTC,CATKRDSYEQYF
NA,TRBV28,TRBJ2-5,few,TGTGCCAGCAGTCCAACCAAGACAGGCAAAGAGACCCAGTACTTC,CASSPTKTGKETQYF
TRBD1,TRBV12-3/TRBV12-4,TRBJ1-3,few,TGTGCCAGCAGTGGACAGGGGGCGCAAGGAAACACCATATATTTT,CASSGQGAQGNTIYF
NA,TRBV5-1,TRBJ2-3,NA,TGCGCCAGCAGCTTGGTGGGGTTGGGAGATACGCAGTATTTT,CASSLVGLGDTQYF
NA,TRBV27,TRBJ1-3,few,TGTGCCAGCAGTGGTTCAAGAGACCTCTCCGGAAACACCATATATTTT,CASSGSRDLSGNTIYF
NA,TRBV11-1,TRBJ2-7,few,TGTGCCAGCAGCTTAGCGGGGTCGGGAGTGGACGAGCAGTACTTC,CASSLAGSGVDEQYF
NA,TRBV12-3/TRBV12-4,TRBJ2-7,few,TGTGCCAGCAGGGCCCTGACAGCTCCCCCCTACGAGCAGTACTTC,CASRALTAPPYEQYF
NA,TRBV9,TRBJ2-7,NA,TGTGCCAGCAGCCCCCTCGGGAACTCCTACGAGCAGTACTTC,CASSPLGNSYEQYF
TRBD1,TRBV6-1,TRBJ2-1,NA,TGTGCCATCTCACCCGACAGGGGGGTCAATGAGCAGTTCTTC,CAISPDRGVNEQFF
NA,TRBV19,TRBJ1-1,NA,TGTGCCAGTAGCCACCGGGACGGACAAGCTTTCTTT,CASSHRDGQAFF
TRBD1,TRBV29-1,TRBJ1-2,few,TGCAGCGTTGAAGACCGGACAGGCCTTAACTATGGCTACACCTTC,CSVEDRTGLNYGYTF
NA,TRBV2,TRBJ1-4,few,TGTGCCAGCAGAAAGGGTGGAAGTGAAAAACTGTTTTTT,CASRKGGSEKLFF
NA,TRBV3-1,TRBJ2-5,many,TGTGCCAGCAGCCCCAGGGGGGTAGAGACCCAGTACTTC,CASSPRGVETQYF
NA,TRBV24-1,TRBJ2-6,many,TGTGCCACCAGGGGCTCTGGGGCCAACGTCCTGACTTTC,CATRGSGANVLTF
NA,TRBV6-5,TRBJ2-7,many,TGTGCCAGCAGTTATACAGGGTCCAGATTTGGCGAGCAGTACTTC,CASSYTGSRFGEQYF
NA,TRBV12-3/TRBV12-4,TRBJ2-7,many,TGTGCCAGCAGTTTAGGTGTCACAAGTTACGAGCAGTACTTC,CASSLGVTSYEQYF
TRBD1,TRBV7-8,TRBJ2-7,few,TGTGCCAGCAGCCCCACCGGGACAGGACCCTACGAGCAGTACTTC,CASSPTGTGPYEQYF